The following is a T cell receptor beta chain sequence with its context. Its antigen is unknown. Alongside a J-beta primer mix, a sample-barcoded 5' primer served in a second PCR lasting roughly 7 to 11 cycles. Via MiXCR, TCRdb re-called the 5' RACE reads, giving one row per CDR3 protein. The sample carries 800,000 to 950,000 distinct CDR3 sequences, approximately 49% recorded once. The V gene lost 5 bases and the J gene lost 6 bases, with 16 bases spanning the gap. This CDR3 comprises 13 residues. Germline V CDR1 and CDR2: DFQATT, SNEGSKA (reference sequence). This sample stems from a study of blood T cells in healthy people across ages. Study-level findings and limits: Versus aged donors, long-lived donors had higher diversity and more naive CD4+ cells.

This TCR came from a man aged 25 to 40 in good health. Sequenced material: blood. J is TRBJ1-1 and V is TRBV20-1; no clear D. The CDR3 DNA follows: TGCAGTGCTCCTAGACCGGAGAGGGCTGAAGCTTTCTTT. Residues: CSAPRPERAEAFF.